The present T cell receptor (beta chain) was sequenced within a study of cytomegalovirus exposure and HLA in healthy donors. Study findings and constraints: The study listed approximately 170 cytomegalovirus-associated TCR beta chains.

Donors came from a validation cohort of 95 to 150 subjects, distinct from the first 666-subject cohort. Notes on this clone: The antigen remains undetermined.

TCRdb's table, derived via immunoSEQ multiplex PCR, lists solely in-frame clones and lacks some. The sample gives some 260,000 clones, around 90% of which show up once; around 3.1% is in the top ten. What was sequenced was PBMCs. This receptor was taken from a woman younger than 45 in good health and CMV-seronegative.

The CDR3 here is CASSQSQPSYEQYF. The CDR3 bases are TGCGCCAGCAGCCAATCCCAGCCATCCTACGAGCAGTACTTC. This rearrangement joins TRBV4-1 to TRBJ2-7, with D unresolved. V shed 2 bases and J shed 1 base, with 9 bases lying between them. Looked up from germline, CDR1 is MGHRA and CDR2 is YSYEKL. This CDR3 is built from 14 residues.